This TCR beta chain was captured by sequencing in a study of response to subunit inactivated influenza vaccine listed by TCRdb under 2018. For context, the study as a whole: To follow how T cells responded to a trivalent subunit inactivated influenza vaccine, the researchers relied on deep quantitative profiling of the T cell receptor repertoire.

Library prep was done by RT-PCR. TCRdb shows the sequencer as Illumina HiSeq 2500. TCRdb reanalyzed the raw reads on its own, using fastp at Q25 for trimming and MiXCR for clone calling, and kept in-frame beta chains. Rows with a matching CDR3 protein are joined into one entry that keeps the most common DNA and genes. This sample holds hundreds of thousands of distinct CDR3 sequences; around a sixth were observed only once. The ten largest account for 11% of the sample. The study at large found these results: It was suggested by the authors that each seasonal influenza vaccination may recruit only a limited number of new T cells.

As to this clonotype: What this receptor recognizes is not known. Base qualities were left out, and no much larger clone turns up one base away.

This sequence originates from a man between 50 and 59 years old who received an inactivated influenza vaccine. Donor details come from another sample of the same person, matched by shared clones. Sample: PBMCs from blood, taken around 5 days after vaccination.

The sequenced DNA is TGTGCCAGCCATGACACCACCTACGAGCAGTACTTC. Translation gives CASHDTTYEQYF. In this chain, TRBV6-2 or TRBV6-3 is recombined with TRBJ2-7, with an unclear D gene assignment. Spanning cysteine to phenylalanine, the CDR3 consists of 12 amino acids. The entry retains the CDR3 DNA only, 36 bases that are in frame from base 1. V was cut back by 8 bases and J by 2 bases, leaving a gap of 10 bases between them. Based on the germline V gene, the CDR1 and CDR2 sequences are MNHEY and SVGEGT.